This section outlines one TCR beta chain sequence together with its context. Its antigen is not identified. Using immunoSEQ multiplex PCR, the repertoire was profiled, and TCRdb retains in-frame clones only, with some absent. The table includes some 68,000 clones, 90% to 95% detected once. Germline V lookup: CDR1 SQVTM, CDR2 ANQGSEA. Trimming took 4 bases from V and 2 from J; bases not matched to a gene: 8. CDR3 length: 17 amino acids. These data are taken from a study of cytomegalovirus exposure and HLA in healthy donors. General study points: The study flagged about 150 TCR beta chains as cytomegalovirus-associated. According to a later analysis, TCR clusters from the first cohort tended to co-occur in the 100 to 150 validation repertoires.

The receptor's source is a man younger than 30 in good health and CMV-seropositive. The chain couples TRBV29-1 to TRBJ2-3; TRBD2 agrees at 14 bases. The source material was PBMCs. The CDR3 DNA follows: TGCAGCGTTGTACTAAGACTAGCGGGAGGGCCCACAGATACGCAGTATTTT. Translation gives CSVVLRLAGGPTDTQYF.